This T cell receptor beta chain was sequenced in a study of T-cell reconstitution after alpha-beta-depleted transplantation in children. This sample's TCRbeta library carried unique molecular identifier barcodes. In TCRdb, the PCR reads were re-called with MiXCR into one record per CDR3 protein. The sample records about 270,000 distinct CDR3 sequences, roughly 9.5% being singletons. The sequence came from a human donor who donated a stem cell graft to a child with SCID. The sequenced sample was PBMCs from the stem cell graft donor, obtained from the stem cell graft.

The CDR3 spells CSVERQRIPYEQYF. The CDR3 DNA reads TGCAGCGTTGAACGACAGCGGATCCCCTACGAGCAGTACTTC. V and J are TRBV29-1 and TRBJ2-7; either TRBD1 or TRBD2 may supply D (5 bases each). The CDR3 has 14 amino acids. Germline V gene lookup returns CDR1 SQVTM and CDR2 ANQGSEA. The V end was cut by 2 bases, the J end by 2 bases, with 13 bases between.